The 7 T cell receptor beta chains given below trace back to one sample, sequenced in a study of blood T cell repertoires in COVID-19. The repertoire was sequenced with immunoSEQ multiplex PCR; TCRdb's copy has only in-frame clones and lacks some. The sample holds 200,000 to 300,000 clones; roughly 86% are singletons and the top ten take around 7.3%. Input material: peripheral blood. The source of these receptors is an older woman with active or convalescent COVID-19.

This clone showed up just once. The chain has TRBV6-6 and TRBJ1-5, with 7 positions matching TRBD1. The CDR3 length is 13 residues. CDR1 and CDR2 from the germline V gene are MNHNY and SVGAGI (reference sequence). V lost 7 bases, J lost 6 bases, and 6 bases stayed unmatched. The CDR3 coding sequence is TGTGCCAGCAACACAGGGGCCCCTCAGCCCCAGCATTTT. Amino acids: CASNTGAPQPQHF.

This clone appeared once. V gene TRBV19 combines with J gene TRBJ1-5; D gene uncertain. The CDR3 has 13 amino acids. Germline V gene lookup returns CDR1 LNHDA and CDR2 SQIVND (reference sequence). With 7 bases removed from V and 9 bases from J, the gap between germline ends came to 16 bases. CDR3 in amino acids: CASKQSLNGPQHF. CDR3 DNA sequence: TGTGCCAGTAAACAGTCCCTTAATGGGCCCCAGCATTTT.

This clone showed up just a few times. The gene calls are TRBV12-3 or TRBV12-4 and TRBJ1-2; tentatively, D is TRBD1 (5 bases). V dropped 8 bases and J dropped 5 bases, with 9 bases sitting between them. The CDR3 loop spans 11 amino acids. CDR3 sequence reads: CASFGGYGYTF. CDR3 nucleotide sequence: TGTGCCAGCTTTGGGGGGTATGGCTACACCTTC.

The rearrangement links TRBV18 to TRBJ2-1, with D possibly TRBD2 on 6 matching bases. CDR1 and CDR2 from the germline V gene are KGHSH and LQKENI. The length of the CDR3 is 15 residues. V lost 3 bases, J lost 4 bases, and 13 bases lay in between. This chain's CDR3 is CASSPATSSYNEQFF. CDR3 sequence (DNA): TGTGCCAGCTCACCGGCGACTAGTAGTTACAATGAGCAGTTCTTC.

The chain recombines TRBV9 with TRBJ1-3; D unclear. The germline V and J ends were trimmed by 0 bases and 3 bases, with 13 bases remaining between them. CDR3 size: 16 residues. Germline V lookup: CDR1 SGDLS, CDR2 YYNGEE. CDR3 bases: TGTGCCAGCAGCGTAGAGGCAACCCGAGGTGGAAACACCATATATTTT. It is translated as CASSVEATRGGNTIYF.

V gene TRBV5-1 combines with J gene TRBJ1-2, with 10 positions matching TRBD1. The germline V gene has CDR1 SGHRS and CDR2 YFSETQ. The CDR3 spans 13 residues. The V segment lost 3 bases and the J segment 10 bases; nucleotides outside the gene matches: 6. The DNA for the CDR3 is TGCGCCAGCAGCTCCGGACAGGGGGGATACTACACCTTC. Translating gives CASSSGQGGYYTF.

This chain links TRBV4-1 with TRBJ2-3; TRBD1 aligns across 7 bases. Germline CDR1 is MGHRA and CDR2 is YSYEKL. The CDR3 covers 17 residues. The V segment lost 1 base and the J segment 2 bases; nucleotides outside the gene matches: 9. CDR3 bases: TGCGCCAGCAGCCAAGGGGCCGGGACAGAAAACACAGATACGCAGTATTTT. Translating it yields CASSQGAGTENTDTQYF.